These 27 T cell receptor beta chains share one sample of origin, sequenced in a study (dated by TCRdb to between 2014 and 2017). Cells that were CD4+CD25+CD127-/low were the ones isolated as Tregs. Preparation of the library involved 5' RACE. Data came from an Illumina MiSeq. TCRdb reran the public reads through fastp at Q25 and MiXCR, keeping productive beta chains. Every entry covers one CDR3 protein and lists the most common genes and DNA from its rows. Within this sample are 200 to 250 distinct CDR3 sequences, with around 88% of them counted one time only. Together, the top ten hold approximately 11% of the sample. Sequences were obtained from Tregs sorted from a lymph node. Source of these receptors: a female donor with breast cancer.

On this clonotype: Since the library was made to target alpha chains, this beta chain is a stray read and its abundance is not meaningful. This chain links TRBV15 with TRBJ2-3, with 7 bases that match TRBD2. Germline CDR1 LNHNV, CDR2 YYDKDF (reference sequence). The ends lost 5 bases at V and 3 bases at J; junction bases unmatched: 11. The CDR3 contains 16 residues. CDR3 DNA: TGTGCCACCAGCTCCCGGCGGGAGACGGGGACAGATACGCAGTATTTT. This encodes CATSSRRETGTDTQYF.

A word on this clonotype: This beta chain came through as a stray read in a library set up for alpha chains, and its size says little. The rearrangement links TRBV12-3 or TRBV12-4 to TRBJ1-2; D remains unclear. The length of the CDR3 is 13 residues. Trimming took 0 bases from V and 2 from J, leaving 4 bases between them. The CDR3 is CASSLAENYGYTF. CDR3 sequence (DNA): TGTGCCAGCAGTTTAGCAGAGAACTATGGCTACACCTTC.

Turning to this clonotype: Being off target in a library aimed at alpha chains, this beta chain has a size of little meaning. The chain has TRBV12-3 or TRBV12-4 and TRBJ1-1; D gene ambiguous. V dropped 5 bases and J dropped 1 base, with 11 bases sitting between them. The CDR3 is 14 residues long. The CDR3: CASSRSAGNTEAFF. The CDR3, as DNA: TGTGCCAGCAGTCGATCGGCGGGGAACACTGAAGCTTTCTTT.

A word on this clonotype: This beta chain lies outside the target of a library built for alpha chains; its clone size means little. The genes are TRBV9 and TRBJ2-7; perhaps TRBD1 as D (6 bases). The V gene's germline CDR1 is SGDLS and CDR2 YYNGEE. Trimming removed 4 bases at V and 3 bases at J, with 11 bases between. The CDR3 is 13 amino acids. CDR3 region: CASSHGQSYEQYF. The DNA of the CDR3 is TGTGCCAGCAGCCACGGACAGAGCTACGAGCAGTACTTC.

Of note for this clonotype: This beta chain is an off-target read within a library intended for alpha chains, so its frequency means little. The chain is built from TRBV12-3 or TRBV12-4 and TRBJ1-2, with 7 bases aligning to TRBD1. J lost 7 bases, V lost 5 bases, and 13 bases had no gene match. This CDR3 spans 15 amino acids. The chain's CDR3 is CASSRRGTAVFGYTF. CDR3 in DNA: TGTGCCAGCAGTCGTCGTGGGACAGCGGTGTTTGGCTACACCTTC.

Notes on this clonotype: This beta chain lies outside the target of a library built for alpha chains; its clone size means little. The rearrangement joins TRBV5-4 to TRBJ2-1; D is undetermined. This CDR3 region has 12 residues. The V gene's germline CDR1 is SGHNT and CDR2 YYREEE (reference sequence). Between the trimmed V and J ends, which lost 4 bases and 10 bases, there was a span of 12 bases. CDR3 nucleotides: TGTGCCAGCAGCCATGCGAACAGAGAGCAGTTCTTC. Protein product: CASSHANREQFF. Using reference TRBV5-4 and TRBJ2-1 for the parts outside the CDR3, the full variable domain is ETGVTQSPTHLIKTRGQQVTLRCSSQSGHNTVSWYQQALGQGPQFIFQYYREEENGRGNFPPRFSGLQFPNYSSELNVNALELDDSALYLCASSHANREQFFGPGTRLTVL.

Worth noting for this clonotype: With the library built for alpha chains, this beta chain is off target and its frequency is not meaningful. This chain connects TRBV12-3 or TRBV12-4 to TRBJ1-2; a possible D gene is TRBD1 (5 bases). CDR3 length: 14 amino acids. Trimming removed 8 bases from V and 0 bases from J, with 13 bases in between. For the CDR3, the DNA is TGTGCCAGCGGGGGGTACATTCCTAACTATGGCTACACCTTC. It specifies CASGGYIPNYGYTF.

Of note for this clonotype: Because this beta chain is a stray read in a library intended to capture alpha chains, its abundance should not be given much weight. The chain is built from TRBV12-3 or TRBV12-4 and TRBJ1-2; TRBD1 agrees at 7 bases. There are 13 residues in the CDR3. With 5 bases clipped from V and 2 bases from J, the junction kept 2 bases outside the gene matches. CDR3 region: CASSLDRNYGYTF. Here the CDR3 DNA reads TGTGCCAGCAGTCTGGACAGGAACTATGGCTACACCTTC.

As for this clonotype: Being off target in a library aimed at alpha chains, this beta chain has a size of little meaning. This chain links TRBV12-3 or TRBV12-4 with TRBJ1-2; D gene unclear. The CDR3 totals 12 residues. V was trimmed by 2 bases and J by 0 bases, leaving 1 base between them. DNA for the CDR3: TGTGCCAGCAGTTTAACTAACTATGGCTACACCTTC. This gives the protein CASSLTNYGYTF.

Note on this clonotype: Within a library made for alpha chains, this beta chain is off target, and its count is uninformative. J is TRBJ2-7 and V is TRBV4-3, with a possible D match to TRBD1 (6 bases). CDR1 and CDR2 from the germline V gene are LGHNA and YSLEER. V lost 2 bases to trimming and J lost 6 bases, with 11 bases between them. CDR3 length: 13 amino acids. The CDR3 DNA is TGCGCCAGCAGCCAATACAGGGAGCGCGAGCAGTACTTC. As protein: CASSQYREREQYF.

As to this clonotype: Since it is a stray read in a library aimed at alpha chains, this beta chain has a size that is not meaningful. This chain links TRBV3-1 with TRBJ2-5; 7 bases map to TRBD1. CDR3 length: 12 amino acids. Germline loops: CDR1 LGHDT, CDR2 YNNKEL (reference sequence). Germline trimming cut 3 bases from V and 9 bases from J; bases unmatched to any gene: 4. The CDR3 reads CASSQGQGAQYF. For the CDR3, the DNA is TGTGCCAGCAGCCAGGGCCAGGGGGCCCAGTACTTC.

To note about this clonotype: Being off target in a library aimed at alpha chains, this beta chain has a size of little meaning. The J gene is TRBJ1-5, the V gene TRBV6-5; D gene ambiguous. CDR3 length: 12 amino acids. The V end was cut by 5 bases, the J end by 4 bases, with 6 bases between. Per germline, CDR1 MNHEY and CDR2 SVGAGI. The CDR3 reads CASSRGNQPQHF. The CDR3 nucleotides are TGTGCCAGCAGTCGGGGAAATCAGCCCCAGCATTTT.

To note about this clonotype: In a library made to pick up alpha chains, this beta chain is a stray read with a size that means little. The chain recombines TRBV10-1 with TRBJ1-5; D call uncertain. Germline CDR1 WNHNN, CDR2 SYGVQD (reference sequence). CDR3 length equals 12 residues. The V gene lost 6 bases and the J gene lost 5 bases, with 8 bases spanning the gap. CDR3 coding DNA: TGCGCCAGCAGCACCTCCGATCAGCCCCAGCATTTT. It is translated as CASSTSDQPQHF.

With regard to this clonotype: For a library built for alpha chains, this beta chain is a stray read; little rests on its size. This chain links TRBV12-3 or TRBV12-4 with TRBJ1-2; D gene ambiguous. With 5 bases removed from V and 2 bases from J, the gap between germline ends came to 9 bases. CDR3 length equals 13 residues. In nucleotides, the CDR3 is TGTGCCAGCAGTCCCCAGGTGAACTATGGCTACACCTTC. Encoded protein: CASSPQVNYGYTF.

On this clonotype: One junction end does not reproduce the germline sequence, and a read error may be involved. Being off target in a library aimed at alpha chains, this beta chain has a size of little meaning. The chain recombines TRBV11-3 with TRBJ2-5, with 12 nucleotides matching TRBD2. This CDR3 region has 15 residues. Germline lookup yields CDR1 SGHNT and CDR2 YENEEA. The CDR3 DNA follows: TGTGCCAGCAGCATTCGACTAGCGGGGGTGGAGACCCGGTACTTC. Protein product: CASSIRLAGVETRYF.

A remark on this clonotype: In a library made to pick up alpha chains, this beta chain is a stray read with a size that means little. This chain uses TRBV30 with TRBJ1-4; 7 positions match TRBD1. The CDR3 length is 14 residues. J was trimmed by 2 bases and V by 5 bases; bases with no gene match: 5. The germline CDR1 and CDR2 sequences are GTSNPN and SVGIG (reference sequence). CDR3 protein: CAWGATGTNEKLFF. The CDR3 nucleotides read TGTGCCTGGGGGGCGACAGGGACTAATGAAAAACTGTTTTTT.

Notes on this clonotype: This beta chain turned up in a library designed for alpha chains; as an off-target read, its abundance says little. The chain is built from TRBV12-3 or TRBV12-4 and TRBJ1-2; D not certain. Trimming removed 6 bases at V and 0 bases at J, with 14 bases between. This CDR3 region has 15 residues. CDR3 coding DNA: TGTGCCAGCAGGGGAAGTGGGTTCGCTAACTATGGCTACACCTTC. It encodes CASRGSGFANYGYTF.

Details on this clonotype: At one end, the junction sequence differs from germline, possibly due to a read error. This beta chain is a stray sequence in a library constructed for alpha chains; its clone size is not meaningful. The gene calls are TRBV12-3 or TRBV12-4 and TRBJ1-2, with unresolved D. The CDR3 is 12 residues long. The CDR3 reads CASSYPGQVAEF. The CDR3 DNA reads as TGTGCCAGCAGCTATCCCGGGCAGGTAGCAGAATTC.

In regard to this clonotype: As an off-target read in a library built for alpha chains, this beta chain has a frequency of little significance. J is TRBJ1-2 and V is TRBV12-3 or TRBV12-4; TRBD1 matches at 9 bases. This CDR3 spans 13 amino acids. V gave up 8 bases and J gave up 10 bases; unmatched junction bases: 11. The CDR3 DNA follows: TGTGCCAGCTCTCCGGGACAGGGTTTCGTCTACACCTTC. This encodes CASSPGQGFVYTF.

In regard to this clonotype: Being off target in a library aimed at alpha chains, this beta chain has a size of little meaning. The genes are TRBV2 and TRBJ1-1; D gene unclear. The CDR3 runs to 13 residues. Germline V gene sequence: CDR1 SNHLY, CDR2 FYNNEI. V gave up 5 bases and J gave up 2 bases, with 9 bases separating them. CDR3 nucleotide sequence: TGTGCCAGCAGTCCCGCAGGTAACACTGAAGCTTTCTTT. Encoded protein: CASSPAGNTEAFF.

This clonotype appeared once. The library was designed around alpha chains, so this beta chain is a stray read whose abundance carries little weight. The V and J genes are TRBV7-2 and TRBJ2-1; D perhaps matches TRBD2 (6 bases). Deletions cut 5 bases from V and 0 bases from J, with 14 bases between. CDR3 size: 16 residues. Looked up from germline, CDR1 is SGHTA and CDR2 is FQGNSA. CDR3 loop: CASSLNSGFSYNEQFF. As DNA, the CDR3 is TGTGCCAGCAGCCTTAATAGCGGTTTCTCCTACAATGAGCAGTTCTTC.

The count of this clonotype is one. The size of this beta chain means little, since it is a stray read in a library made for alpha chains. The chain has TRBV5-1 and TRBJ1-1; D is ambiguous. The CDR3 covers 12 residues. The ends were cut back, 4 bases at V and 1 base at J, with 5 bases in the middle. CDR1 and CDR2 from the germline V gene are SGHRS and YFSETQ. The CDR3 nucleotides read TGCGCCAGCAGCCGGGGGAACACTGAAGCTTTCTTT. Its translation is CASSRGNTEAFF.

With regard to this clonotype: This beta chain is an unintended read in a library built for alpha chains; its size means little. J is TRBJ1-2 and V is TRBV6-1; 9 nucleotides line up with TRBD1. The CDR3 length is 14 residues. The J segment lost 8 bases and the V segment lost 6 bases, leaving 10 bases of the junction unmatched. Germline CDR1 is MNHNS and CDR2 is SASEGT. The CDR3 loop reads CASRARGQGEGYTF. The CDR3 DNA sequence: TGTGCCAGCAGAGCTAGGGGACAGGGTGAAGGCTACACCTTC.

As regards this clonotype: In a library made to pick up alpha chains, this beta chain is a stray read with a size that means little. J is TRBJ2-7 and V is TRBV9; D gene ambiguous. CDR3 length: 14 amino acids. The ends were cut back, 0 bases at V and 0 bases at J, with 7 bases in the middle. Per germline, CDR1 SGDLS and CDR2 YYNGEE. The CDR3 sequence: CASSVGQNSYEQYF. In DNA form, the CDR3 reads TGTGCCAGCAGCGTAGGGCAGAACTCCTACGAGCAGTACTTC. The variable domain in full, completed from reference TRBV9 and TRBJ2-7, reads DSGVTQTPKHLITATGQRVTLRCSPRSGDLSVYWYQQSLDQGLQFLIQYYNGEERAKGNILERFSAQQFPDLHSELNLSSLELGDSALYFCASSVGQNSYEQYFGPGTRLTVT.

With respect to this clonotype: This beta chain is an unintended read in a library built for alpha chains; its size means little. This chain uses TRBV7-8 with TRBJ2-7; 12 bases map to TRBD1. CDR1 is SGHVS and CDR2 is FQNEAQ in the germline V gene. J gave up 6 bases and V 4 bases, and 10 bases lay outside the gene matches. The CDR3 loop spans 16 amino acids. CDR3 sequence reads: CASSSNRGTGGAEQYF. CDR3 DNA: TGTGCCAGCAGCTCCAACCGAGGGACAGGGGGCGCCGAGCAGTACTTC.

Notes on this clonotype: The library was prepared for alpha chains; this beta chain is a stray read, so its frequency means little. The CDR3 DNA reads as TGTGCCAGCAGTCCCCGGACAGGAGCCTATGGCTACACCTTC. It yields the protein CASSPRTGAYGYTF. This chain connects TRBV12-3 or TRBV12-4 to TRBJ1-2, with 7 bases lining up with TRBD1. This CDR3 has 14 amino acids. After removal of 5 bases from V and 4 bases from J, the junction contained 7 bases not matched to a gene.

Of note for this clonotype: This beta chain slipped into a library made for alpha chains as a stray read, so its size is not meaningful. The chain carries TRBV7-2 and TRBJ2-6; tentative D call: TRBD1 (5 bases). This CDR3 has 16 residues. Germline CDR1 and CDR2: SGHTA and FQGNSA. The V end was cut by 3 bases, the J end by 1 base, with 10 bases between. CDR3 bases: TGTGCCAGCAGCTTTCGCTCAGGGTCTGGGGCCAACGTCCTGACTTTC. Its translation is CASSFRSGSGANVLTF.